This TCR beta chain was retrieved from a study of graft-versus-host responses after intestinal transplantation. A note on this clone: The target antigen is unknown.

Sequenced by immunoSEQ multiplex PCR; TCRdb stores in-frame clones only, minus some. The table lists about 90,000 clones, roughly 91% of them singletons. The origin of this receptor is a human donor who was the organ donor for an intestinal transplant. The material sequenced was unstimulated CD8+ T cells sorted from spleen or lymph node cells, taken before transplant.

The chain's CDR3 is CASSFPQGFTDTQYF. The DNA for the CDR3 is TGTGCCAGCAGCTTTCCCCAGGGATTCACAGATACGCAGTATTTT. This chain joins TRBV5-8 and TRBJ2-3; TRBD1 might be the D (5 bases). Germline V gene sequence: CDR1 SGHTS, CDR2 YDEGEE. The CDR3 sequence is 15 residues long. V gave up 2 bases and J gave up 2 bases, with 12 bases separating them.